Here is one TCR beta chain with its context. This entry comes from a study of blood T cell repertoires in COVID-19. This table comes from immunoSEQ multiplex PCR, and its TCRdb copy is limited to in-frame clones, with some not included. The sample has some 83,000 clones, 80% to 90% seen once. CDR1 MNHEY and CDR2 SVGAGI come from the germline V gene. V lost 6 bases, J lost 8 bases, and 10 bases stayed unmatched. The CDR3 extends over 15 amino acids. The sequenced sample was peripheral blood. The TCR sequence derives from an elderly man in a cohort sampled during active COVID-19. The chain is built from TRBV6-5 and TRBJ1-2, with 12 bases that match TRBD1. The CDR3 nucleotides are TGTGCCAGCAGACGCCGGGACAGGGGGCTTTTAGGCTACACCTTC. It encodes CASRRRDRGLLGYTF.